This is a list of T cell receptor beta chains from one sample in a study of T cells in Graves' hyperthyroidism and ophthalmopathy. TCRdb re-analysed the multiplex PCR reads in MiXCR, keeping a single row per CDR3 protein. The data contain 530,000 or so distinct CDR3 sequences, approximately 17% of them singletons. The source material was blood. Every receptor here comes from a woman aged 18-30 years with Graves' ophthalmopathy. Each CDR3 is given without its conserved first and last residue.

j_call v_call cdr3_aa
TRBJ1-4 TRBV15 ATSERDSANEKLF
TRBJ2-2 TRBV13 ATGTSGRVTGELF
TRBJ2-5 TRBV6-2/TRBV6-3 ASSRGLATQETQY
TRBJ1-1 TRBV19 ASSIRGNEAF
TRBJ1-5 TRBV7-6 ASSPRGGEPQH
TRBJ2-2 TRBV7-8 ASSPDRANTGELF
TRBJ1-2 TRBV6-1 ASIRGYGYT
TRBJ2-7 TRBV6-1 ASKGVGGETYEQY
TRBJ1-4 TRBV6-1 ASRLDSLNEKLF
TRBJ1-2 TRBV19 ASSPRQGDRGYT